The 6 T cell receptor beta chains presented below share a single source sample, sequenced in a study of T cells in Graves' hyperthyroidism and ophthalmopathy. TCR beta CDR3 regions were amplified from RNA transcripts. The HTBI primer set served for first-round RT-PCR of the TCR CDR3. TCRdb fed the multiplex PCR reads into MiXCR, producing one record per CDR3 protein. The data hold about 400,000 distinct CDR3 sequences, with around 25% observed a single time. The sample comprised blood. Every receptor here comes from a man aged 45-65 years with Graves' hyperthyroidism.

The chain uses TRBV2 and TRBJ1-2, with D maybe TRBD1 (6 bases). Trimming pared 7 bases from V and 4 bases from J, leaving 19 bases between. CDR1 is SNHLY, CDR2 FYNNEI, per germline. This CDR3 spans 15 amino acids. CDR3 region: CASNEGRGAGYGYTF. The CDR3 nucleotides read TGTGCCAGCAACGAGGGTCGGGGGGCCGGCTATGGCTACACCTTC.

This clonotype appeared a few times. This chain joins TRBV7-9 and TRBJ2-7; TRBD1 might be the D (5 bases). The CDR3 contains 15 residues. The germline V and J ends were trimmed by 1 base and 2 bases, with 12 bases remaining between them. Germline CDR1 and CDR2: SEHNR and FQNEAQ (reference sequence). CDR3 in amino acids: CASSLGEDTTYEQYF. CDR3 nucleotide sequence: TGTGCCAGCAGCTTAGGTGAGGACACAACCTACGAGCAGTACTTC. Combining the CDR3 with reference TRBV7-9 and TRBJ2-7 gives the whole variable domain DTGVSQNPRHKITKRGQNVTFRCDPISEHNRLYWYRQTLGQGPEFLTYFQNEAQLEKSRLLSDRFSAERPKGSFSTLEIQRTEQGDSAMYLCASSLGEDTTYEQYFGPGTRLTVT.

The chain employs TRBV6-6 and TRBJ2-7, with D perhaps matching TRBD1 or TRBD2 (5 bases each). Germline values: CDR1 MNHNY, CDR2 SVGAGI (reference sequence). V lost 0 bases to trimming and J lost 2 bases, with 14 bases between them. There are 16 residues in the CDR3. The CDR3 bases are TGTGCCAGCAGTTACTCCACCCGGTGGGGGACCTACGAGCAGTACTTC. It is translated as CASSYSTRWGTYEQYF.

This clonotype has more than one count but fewer than ten. The chain employs TRBV28 and TRBJ1-1; D unclear. Germline loops: CDR1 MDHEN, CDR2 SYDVKM. Trimming pared 10 bases from V and 4 bases from J, leaving 16 bases between. The CDR3 runs to 13 residues. As DNA, the CDR3 is TGTGCCACCCAATTACCGACGGGCACTGAAGCTTTCTTT. Translation gives CATQLPTGTEAFF.

This clonotype was found many times. One end of the junction is discordant with germline, which a read error may explain. V and J are TRBV11-2 and TRBJ2-7; the D gene is possibly TRBD2 (5 bases). The CDR3 spans 13 residues. Germline V gives CDR1 SGHAT, CDR2 FQNNGV. CDR3 region: CASSLGSFYEQYF. The CDR3 DNA sequence: TGCGCCAGCAGCTTGGGGAGTTTCTACGAGCAGTACTTC.

The rearrangement joins TRBV28 to TRBJ2-7; D is uncertain. Trimming removed 9 bases at V and 2 bases at J, with 11 bases between. The CDR3 covers 12 residues. CDR1 is MDHEN, CDR2 SYDVKM, per germline. CDR3 sequence: CASWASAYEQYF. The CDR3 DNA reads TGTGCCAGTTGGGCTAGTGCCTACGAGCAGTACTTC.